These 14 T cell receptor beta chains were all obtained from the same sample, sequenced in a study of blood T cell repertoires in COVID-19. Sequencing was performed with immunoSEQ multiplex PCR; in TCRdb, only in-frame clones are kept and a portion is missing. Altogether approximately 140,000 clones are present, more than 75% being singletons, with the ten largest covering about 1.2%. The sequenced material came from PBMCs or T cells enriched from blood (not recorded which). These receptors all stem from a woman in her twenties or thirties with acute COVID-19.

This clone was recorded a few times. As DNA, the CDR3 is TGTGCCAGCAGCTCTAGCCTGGGACTAGCGGGGACGGGGTCCCAGTACTTC. Protein sequence: CASSSSLGLAGTGSQYF. This sequence joins TRBV5-4 and TRBJ2-5; 13 bases fit TRBD2. Unmatched junction bases numbered 14, after V lost 3 bases and J lost 9 bases. The CDR3 is 17 amino acids. Germline V gene sequence: CDR1 SGHNT, CDR2 YYREEE (reference sequence). Variable domain in full (rest from reference TRBV5-4 and TRBJ2-5): ETGVTQSPTHLIKTRGQQVTLRCSSQSGHNTVSWYQQALGQGPQFIFQYYREEENGRGNFPPRFSGLQFPNYSSELNVNALELDDSALYLCASSSSLGLAGTGSQYFGPGTRLLVL.

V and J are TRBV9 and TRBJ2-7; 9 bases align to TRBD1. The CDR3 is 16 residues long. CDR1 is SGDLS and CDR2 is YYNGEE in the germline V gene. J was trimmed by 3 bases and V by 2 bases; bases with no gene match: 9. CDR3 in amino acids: CASSVSTGGFRYEQYF. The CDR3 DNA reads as TGTGCCAGCAGCGTGTCGACAGGGGGATTTCGCTACGAGCAGTACTTC.

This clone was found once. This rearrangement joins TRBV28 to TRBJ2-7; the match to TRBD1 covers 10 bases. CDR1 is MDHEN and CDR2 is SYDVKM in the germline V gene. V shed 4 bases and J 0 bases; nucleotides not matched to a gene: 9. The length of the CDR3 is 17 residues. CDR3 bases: TGTGCCAGCAGTTCACCGACAGGGGGCGCCGGCTCCTACGAGCAGTACTTC. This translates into CASSSPTGGAGSYEQYF. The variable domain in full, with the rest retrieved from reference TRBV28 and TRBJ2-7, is DVKVTQSSRYLVKRTGEKVFLECVQDMDHENMFWYRQDPGLGLRLIYFSYDVKMKEKGDIPEGYSVSREKKERFSLILESASTNQTSMYLCASSSPTGGAGSYEQYFGPGTRLTVT.

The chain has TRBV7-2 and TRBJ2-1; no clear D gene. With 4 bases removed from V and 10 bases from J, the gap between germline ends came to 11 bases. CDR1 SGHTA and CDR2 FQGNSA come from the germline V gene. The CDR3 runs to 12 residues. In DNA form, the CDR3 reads TGTGCCAGCAGCTATCTAGTAGGCGAGCAGTTCTTC. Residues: CASSYLVGEQFF.

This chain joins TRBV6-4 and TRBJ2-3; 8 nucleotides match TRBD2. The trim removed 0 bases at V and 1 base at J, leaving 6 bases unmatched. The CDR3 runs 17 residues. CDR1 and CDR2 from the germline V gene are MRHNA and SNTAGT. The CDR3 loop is CASSDSPAGAGTDTQYF. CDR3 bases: TGTGCCAGCAGTGACTCTCCAGCGGGAGCAGGCACAGATACGCAGTATTTT.

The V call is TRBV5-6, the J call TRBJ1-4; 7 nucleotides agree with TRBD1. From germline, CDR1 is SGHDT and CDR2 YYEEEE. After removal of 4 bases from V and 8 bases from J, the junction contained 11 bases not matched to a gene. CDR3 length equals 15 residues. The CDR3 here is CASSEHQGVTEKLFF. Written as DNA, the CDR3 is TGTGCCAGCAGCGAACATCAGGGGGTTACGGAAAAACTGTTTTTT.

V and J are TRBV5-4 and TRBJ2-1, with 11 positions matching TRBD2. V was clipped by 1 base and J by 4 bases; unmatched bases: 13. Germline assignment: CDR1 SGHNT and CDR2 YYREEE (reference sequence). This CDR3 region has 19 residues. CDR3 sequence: CASSLQGVAGGPRYNEQFF. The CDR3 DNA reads TGTGCCAGCAGCTTGCAAGGCGTAGCGGGAGGGCCACGATACAATGAGCAGTTCTTC.

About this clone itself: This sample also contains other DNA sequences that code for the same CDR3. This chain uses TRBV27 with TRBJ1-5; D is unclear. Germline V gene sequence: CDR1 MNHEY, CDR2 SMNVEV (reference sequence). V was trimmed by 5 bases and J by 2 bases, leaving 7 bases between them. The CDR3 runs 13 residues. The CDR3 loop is CASSPRGNQPQHF. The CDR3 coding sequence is TGTGCCAGCAGTCCGAGGGGCAATCAGCCCCAGCATTTT.

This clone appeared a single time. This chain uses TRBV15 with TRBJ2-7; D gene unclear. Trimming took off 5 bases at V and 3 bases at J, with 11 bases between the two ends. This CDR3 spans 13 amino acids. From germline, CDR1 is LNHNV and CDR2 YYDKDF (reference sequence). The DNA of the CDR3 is TGTGCCACCAGCGGGCAGAGCCTCTACGAGCAGTACTTC. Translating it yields CATSGQSLYEQYF.

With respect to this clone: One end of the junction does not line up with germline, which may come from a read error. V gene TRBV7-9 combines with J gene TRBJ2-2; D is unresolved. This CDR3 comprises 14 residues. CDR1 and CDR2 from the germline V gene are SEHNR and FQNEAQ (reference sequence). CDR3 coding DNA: TGTGCCAGCAGCTTCACCGAGAACCCCGGGGAGCTGTTTTTT. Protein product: CASSFTENPGELFF.

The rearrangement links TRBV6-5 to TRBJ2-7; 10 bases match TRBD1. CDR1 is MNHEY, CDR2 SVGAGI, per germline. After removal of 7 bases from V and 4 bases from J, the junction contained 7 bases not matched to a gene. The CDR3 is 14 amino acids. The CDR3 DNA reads TGTGCCAGCAAGTCGACAGGGGGCATATACGAGCAGTACTTC. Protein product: CASKSTGGIYEQYF.

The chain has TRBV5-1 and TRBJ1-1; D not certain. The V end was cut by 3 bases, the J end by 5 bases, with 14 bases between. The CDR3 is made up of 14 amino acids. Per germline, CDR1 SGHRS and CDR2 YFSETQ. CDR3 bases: TGCGCCAGCAGCTCCGGGAGTTTGGGGACTGAAGCTTTCTTT. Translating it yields CASSSGSLGTEAFF.

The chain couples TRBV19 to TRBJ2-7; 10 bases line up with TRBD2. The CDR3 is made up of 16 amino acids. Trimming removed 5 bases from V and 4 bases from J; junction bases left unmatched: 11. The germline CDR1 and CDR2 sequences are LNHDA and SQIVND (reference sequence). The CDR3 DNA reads TGTGCCAGTAGTTCCCGGACTAGCGGACTAATTTACGAGCAGTACTTC. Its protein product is CASSSRTSGLIYEQYF.

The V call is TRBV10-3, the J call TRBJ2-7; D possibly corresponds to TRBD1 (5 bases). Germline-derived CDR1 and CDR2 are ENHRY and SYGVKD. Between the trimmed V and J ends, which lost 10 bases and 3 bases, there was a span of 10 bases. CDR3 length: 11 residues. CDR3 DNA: TGTGCCAGTGGTGACAGCTACGAGCAGTACTTC. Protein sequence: CASGDSYEQYF.